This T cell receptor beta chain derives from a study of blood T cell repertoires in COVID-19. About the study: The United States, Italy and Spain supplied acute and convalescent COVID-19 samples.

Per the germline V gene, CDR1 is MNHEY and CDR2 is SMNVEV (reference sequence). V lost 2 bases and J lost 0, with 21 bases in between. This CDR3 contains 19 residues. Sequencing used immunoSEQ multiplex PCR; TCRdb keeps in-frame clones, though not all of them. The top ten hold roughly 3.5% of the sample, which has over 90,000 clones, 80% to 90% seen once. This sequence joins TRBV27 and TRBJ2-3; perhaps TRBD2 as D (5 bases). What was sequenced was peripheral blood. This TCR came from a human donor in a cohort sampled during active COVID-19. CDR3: CASSLGSWAGGGSTDTQYF. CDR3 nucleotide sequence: TGTGCCAGCAGTTTAGGGTCATGGGCAGGAGGCGGGAGCACAGATACGCAGTATTTT.